Shown below are 17 T cell receptor beta chains from a single sample sequenced in a study of blood T cell repertoires in COVID-19. Measured with immunoSEQ multiplex PCR; TCRdb has only the in-frame clones, and not every one. The data contain 200,000 or so clones, roughly 79% of them seen just once; the ten biggest clones take up 12%. The source material was peripheral blood. These TCRs come from a woman aged 80 or over with COVID-19, enrolled during active disease.

V and J are TRBV9 and TRBJ2-5; 8 bases fit TRBD2. The CDR3 runs 15 residues. With 0 bases clipped from V and 6 bases from J, the junction kept 7 bases outside the gene matches. The germline CDR1 and CDR2 sequences are SGDLS and YYNGEE. The CDR3 here is CASSVDRGGRQTQYF. The DNA for the CDR3 is TGTGCCAGCAGCGTAGATCGGGGGGGCCGTCAGACCCAGTACTTC.

The chain joins TRBV2 to TRBJ2-3, with 8 bases matching TRBD1. The germline CDR1 and CDR2 sequences are SNHLY and FYNNEI. The junction had 15 bases not matched to a gene; V was cut back by 3 bases and J by 4 bases. CDR3 length: 18 amino acids. The DNA for the CDR3 is TGTGCCAGCAGTGAGCCAGGAGAACAGGGGGTGGGGGCAGATACGCAGTATTTT. Its protein product is CASSEPGEQGVGADTQYF.

The gene calls are TRBV7-9 and TRBJ2-7, with 8 positions matching TRBD1. Germline lookup yields CDR1 SEHNR and CDR2 FQNEAQ (reference sequence). V was clipped by 5 bases and J by 2 bases; unmatched bases: 5. The CDR3 runs to 14 residues. The CDR3 loop is CASSKTGVPYEQYF. In DNA form, the CDR3 reads TGTGCCAGCAGCAAGACAGGGGTCCCCTACGAGCAGTACTTC. The variable domain in full, completed from reference TRBV7-9 and TRBJ2-7, reads DTGVSQNPRHKITKRGQNVTFRCDPISEHNRLYWYRQTLGQGPEFLTYFQNEAQLEKSRLLSDRFSAERPKGSFSTLEIQRTEQGDSAMYLCASSKTGVPYEQYFGPGTRLTVT.

The genes are TRBV24-1 and TRBJ1-2; no reliable D call. The germline gives CDR1 KGHDR, CDR2 SFDVKD. The CDR3 is made up of 12 amino acids. Trimming removed 10 bases from V and 0 bases from J, with 8 bases in between. CDR3 nucleotide sequence: TGTGCCACAGAGGGCCCTAACTATGGCTACACCTTC. It encodes CATEGPNYGYTF.

This clone was detected only a few times. V is TRBV13 and J is TRBJ2-2; D perhaps matches TRBD2 (6 bases). The V and J ends lost 7 bases and 3 bases respectively, with 12 bases between them. CDR1 is PRHDT and CDR2 is FYEKMQ in the germline V gene (reference sequence). The CDR3 has 14 amino acids. CDR3: CASKAGMDTGELFF. Here the CDR3 DNA reads TGTGCCAGCAAGGCGGGGATGGACACCGGGGAGCTGTTTTTT.

This chain connects TRBV10-2 to TRBJ1-1, with D possibly being TRBD1 (6 bases). Trimming stripped 6 bases from V and 3 bases from J, with 14 bases between. Germline CDR1 is WSHSY and CDR2 is SAAADI. The CDR3 spans 14 residues. The chain's CDR3 is CASRAGDTDTEAFF. The CDR3 coding sequence is TGCGCCAGCAGAGCAGGGGATACGGACACTGAAGCTTTCTTT.

In its sample, this clone was seen a few times. V is TRBV23-1 and J is TRBJ2-1; 12 nucleotides match TRBD2. TRBV23-1 is filed as an ORF, its function uncertain. This CDR3 spans 14 amino acids. The ends lost 4 bases at V and 5 bases at J; junction bases unmatched: 0. The CDR3 bases are TGCGCCAGCAGTCGGACTAGCGGGGACAATGAGCAGTTCTTC. It specifies CASSRTSGDNEQFF.

CDR3 region: CASSILVGAIGTDTQYF. Here the CDR3 DNA reads TGTGCCAGCAGCATCCTTGTGGGAGCAATAGGCACAGATACGCAGTATTTT. This chain uses TRBV7-2 with TRBJ2-3; D possibly corresponds to TRBD2 (5 bases). Trimming stripped 5 bases from V and 1 base from J, with 19 bases between. CDR1 and CDR2 from the germline V gene are SGHTA and FQGNSA. The length of the CDR3 is 17 residues.

This chain uses TRBV7-6 with TRBJ1-4, with 12 positions matching TRBD1. Germline V CDR1 and CDR2: SGHVS, FNYEAQ. V dropped 4 bases and J dropped 5; count of bases not matched to a gene: 2. The CDR3 spans 15 residues. In DNA, the CDR3 is TGTGCCAGCAGCTGGGACAGGGGGCAAAATGAAAAACTGTTTTTT. This gives the protein CASSWDRGQNEKLFF.

This chain links TRBV19 with TRBJ2-1, with 9 bases lining up with TRBD1. The ends lost 3 bases at V and 6 bases at J; junction bases unmatched: 6. CDR1 and CDR2 (germline): LNHDA, SQIVND (reference sequence). CDR3 size: 15 residues. In DNA, the CDR3 is TGTGCCAGTAGTATCCGGGACAGGGTGGGCAATGAGCAGTTCTTC. Its protein product is CASSIRDRVGNEQFF.

The chain recombines TRBV3-1 (or the pseudogene TRBV3-2) with TRBJ1-3; a possible D gene is TRBD1 (5 bases). Trimming took off 0 bases at V and 12 bases at J, with 12 bases between the two ends. Germline V gives CDR1 LGHDT, CDR2 YNNKEL (reference sequence). This CDR3 has 13 residues. In DNA form, the CDR3 reads TGTGCCAGCAGCCAAGATACAGGTTTGGGCATATATTTT. Amino acid sequence: CASSQDTGLGIYF.

The chain carries TRBV10-3 and TRBJ1-2; D remains ambiguous. Trimming removed 5 bases from V and 6 bases from J, with 16 bases in between. The germline CDR1 and CDR2 sequences are ENHRY and SYGVKD. The CDR3 spans 14 residues. CDR3 residues: CAISYTRGFDGYTF. The CDR3 region has the DNA TGTGCCATCAGTTATACCAGAGGCTTCGATGGCTACACCTTC.

CDR3 in DNA: TGTGCCAGCAGCCCCTACTCCTACGAGCAGTACTTC. This codes for CASSPYSYEQYF. The V gene is TRBV5-8, the J gene TRBJ2-7; D not certain. V was trimmed by 4 bases and J by 0 bases, leaving 5 bases between them. The CDR3 runs to 12 residues. Germline V gives CDR1 SGHTS, CDR2 YDEGEE.

This sequence joins TRBV19 and TRBJ2-2, with 11 bases that match TRBD1. This CDR3 region has 15 residues. Germline CDR1 LNHDA, CDR2 SQIVND (reference sequence). V was clipped by 6 bases and J by 0 bases; unmatched bases: 0. CDR3 coding DNA: TGTGCCAGTAGGGACAGGGGGCCGAACACCGGGGAGCTGTTTTTT. It translates to CASRDRGPNTGELFF. Filled out from reference TRBV19 and TRBJ2-2, the complete variable domain reads DGGITQSPKYLFRKEGQNVTLSCEQNLNHDAMYWYRQDPGQGLRLIYYSQIVNDFQKGDIAEGYSVSREKKESFPLTVTSAQKNPTAFYLCASRDRGPNTGELFFGEGSRLTVL.

V usage is TRBV18 and J usage is TRBJ1-2, with a weak D call TRBD1 (5 bases). CDR1 and CDR2 (germline): KGHSH, LQKENI. This CDR3 has 21 residues. Deletions cut 8 bases from V and 0 bases from J, with 34 bases between. In DNA, the CDR3 is TGTGCCAGCCGGGAGCTCCTGGGGTGGGGTTCCACAGGACGCGCTAACTATGGCTACACCTTC. This encodes CASRELLGWGSTGRANYGYTF.

The genes are TRBV28 and TRBJ2-5, with D perhaps matching TRBD2 (6 bases). CDR1 and CDR2 from the germline V gene are MDHEN and SYDVKM. This CDR3 region has 14 residues. V was pared by 6 bases and J by 5 bases, with 16 bases between. This CDR3 reads CASRGTREWETQYF. DNA of the CDR3: TGTGCCAGCAGGGGGACCCGGGAGTGGGAGACCCAGTACTTC.

The chain couples TRBV5-4 to TRBJ2-7; D remains unclear. The ends were cut back, 4 bases at V and 0 bases at J, with 11 bases in the middle. The CDR3 covers 14 residues. The germline CDR1 and CDR2 sequences are SGHNT and YYREEE (reference sequence). The DNA for the CDR3 is TGTGCCAGCAGCCGTTCGTACAGCTCCTACGAGCAGTACTTC. It is translated as CASSRSYSSYEQYF.